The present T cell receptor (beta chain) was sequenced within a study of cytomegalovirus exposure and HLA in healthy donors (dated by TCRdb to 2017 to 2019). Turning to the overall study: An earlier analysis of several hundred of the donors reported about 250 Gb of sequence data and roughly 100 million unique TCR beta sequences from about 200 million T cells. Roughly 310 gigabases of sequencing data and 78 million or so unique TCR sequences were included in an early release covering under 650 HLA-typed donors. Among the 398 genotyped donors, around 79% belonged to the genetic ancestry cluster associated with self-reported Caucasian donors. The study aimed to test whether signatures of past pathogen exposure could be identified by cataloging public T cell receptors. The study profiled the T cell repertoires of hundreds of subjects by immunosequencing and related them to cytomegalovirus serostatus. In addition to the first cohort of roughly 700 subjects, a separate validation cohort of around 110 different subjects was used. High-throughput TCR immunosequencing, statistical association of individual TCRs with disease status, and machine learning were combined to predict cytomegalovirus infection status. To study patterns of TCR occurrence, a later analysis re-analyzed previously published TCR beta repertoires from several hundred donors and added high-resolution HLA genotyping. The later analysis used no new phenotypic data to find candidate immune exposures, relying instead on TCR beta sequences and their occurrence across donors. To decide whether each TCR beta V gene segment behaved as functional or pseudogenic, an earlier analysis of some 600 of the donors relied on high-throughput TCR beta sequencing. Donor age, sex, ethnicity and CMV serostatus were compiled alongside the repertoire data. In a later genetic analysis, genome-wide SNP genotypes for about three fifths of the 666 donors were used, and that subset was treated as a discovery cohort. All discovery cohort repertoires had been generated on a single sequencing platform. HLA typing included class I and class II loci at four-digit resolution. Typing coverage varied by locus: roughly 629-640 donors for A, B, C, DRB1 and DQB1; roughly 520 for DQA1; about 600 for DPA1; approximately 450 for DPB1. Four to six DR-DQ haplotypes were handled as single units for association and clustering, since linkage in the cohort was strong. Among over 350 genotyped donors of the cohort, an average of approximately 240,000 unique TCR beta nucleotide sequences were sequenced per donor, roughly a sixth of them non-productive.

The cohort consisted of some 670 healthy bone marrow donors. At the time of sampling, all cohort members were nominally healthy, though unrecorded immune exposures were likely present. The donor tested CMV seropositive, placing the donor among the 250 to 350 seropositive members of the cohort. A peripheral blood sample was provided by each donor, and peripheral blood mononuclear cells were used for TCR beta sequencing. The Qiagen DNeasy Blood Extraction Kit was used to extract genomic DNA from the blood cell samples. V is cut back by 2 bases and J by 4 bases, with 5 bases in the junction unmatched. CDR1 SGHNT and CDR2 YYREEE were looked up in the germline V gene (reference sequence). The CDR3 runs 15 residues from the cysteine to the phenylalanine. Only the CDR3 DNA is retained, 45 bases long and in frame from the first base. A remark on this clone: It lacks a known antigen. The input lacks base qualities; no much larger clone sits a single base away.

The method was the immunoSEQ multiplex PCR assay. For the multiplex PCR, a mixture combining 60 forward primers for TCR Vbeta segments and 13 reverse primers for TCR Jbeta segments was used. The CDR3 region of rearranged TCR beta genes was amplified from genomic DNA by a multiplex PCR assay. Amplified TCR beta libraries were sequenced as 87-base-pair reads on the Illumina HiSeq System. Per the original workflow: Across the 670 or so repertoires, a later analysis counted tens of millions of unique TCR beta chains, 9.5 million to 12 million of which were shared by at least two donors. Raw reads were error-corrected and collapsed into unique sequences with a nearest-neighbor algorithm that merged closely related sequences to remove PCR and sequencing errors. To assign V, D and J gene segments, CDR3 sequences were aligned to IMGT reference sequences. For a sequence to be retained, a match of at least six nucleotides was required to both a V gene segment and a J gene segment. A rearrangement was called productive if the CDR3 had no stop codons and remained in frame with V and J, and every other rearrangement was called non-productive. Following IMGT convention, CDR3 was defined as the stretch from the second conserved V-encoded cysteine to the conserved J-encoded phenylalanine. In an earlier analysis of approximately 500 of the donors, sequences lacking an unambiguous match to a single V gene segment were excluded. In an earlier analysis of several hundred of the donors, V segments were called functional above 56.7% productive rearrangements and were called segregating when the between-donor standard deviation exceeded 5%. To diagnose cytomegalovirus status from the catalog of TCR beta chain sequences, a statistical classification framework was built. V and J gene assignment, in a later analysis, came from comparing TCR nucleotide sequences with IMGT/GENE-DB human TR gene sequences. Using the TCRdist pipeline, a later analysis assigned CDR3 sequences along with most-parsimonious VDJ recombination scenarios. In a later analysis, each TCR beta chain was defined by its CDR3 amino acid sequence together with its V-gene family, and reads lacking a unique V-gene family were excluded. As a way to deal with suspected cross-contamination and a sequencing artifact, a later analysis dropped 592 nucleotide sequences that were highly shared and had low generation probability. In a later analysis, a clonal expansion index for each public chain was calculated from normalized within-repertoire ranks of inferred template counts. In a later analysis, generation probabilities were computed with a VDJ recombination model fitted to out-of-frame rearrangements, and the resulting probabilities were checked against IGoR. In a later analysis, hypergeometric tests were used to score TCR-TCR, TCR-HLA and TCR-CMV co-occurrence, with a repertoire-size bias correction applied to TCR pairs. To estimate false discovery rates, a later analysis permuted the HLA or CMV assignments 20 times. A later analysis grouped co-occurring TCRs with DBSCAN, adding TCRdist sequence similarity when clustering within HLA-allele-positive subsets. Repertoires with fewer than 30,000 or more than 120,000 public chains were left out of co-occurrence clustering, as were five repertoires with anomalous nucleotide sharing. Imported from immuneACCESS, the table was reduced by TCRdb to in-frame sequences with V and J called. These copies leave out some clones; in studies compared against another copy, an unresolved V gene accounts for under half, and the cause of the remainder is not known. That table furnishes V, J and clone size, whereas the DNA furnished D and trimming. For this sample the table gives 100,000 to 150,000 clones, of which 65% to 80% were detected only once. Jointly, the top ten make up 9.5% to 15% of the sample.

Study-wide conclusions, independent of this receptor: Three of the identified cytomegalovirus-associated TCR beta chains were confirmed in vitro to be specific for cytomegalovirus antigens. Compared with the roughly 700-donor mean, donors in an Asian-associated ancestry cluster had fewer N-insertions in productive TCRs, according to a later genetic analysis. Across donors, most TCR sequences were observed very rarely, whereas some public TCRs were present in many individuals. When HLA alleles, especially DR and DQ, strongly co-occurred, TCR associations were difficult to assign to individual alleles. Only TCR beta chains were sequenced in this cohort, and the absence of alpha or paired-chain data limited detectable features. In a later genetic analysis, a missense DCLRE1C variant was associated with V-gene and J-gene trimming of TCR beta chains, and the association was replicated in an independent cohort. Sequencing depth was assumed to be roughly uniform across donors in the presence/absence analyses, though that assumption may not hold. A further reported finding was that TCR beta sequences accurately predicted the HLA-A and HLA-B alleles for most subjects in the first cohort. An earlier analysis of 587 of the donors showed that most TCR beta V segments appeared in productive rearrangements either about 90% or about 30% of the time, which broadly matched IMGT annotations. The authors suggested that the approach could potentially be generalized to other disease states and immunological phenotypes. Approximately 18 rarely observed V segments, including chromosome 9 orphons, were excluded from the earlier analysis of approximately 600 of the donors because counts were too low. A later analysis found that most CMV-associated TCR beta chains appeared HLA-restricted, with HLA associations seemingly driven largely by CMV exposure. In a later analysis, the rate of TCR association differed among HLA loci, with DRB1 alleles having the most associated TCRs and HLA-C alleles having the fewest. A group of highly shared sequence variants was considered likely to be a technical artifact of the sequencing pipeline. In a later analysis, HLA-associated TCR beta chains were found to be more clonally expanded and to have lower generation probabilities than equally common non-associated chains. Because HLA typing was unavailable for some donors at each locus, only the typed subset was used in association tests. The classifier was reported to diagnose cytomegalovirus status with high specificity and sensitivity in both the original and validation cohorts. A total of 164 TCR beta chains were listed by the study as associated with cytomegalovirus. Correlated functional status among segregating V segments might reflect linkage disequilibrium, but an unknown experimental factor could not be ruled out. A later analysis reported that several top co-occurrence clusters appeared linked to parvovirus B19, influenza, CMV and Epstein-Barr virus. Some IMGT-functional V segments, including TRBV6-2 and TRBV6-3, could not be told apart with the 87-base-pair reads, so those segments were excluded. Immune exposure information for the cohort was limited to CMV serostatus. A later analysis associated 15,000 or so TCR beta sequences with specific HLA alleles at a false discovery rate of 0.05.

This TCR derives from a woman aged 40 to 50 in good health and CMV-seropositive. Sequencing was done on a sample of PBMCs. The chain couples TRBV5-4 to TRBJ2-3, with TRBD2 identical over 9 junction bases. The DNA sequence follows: TGTGCCAGCAGCTTTCGCGGGAGGGCCTCAGATACGCAGTATTTT. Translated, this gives CASSFRGRASDTQYF.